Listed below are T cell receptor beta chains from one sample, sequenced in a study of vaccination and CD4 T cells after COVID-19. TCRdb re-called the PCR reads with MiXCR, one entry per CDR3 protein. Altogether some 9,100 distinct CDR3 sequences are present, about 34% being singletons, with the ten largest covering approximately 19%. Their antigens are not known. Material for sequencing was CD4+ T cells from blood, cultured in vitro. These receptors were taken from a human donor in good health. CDR3s include the opening cysteine and the closing phenylalanine or tryptophan. Fields, in order: J gene, clone size, D gene, V gene, CDR3 DNA, CDR3 protein. The D gene is left open where the match is weak. Part of the rows lack a size; the others show once, few, many or a class for expanded clones.

TRBJ1-5	NA	NA	TRBV6-5	TGTGCCAGCAGTTACCGTTCGAACAATCAGCCCCAGCATTTT	CASSYRSNNQPQHF
TRBJ2-2	few	TRBD2	TRBV7-3	TGTGCCAGCAGTCCGGGCGGGGGGACCGGGGAGCTGTTTTTT	CASSPGGGTGELFF
TRBJ2-7	NA	NA	TRBV6-1	TGTGCCAGCAGTGTCCGGGTCAGGGACATTCGGGGCGAGCAGTACTTC	CASSVRVRDIRGEQYF
TRBJ1-5	medium-sized	NA	TRBV7-2	TGTGCCAGCAGCTTAAGGGGTGATCAGCCCCAGCATTTT	CASSLRGDQPQHF
TRBJ2-7	few	TRBD2	TRBV7-2	TGTGCCAGCAGCTTAGGATTTCTAGCGGGAGGCTACGAGCAGTACTTC	CASSLGFLAGGYEQYF
TRBJ2-5	NA	NA	TRBV6-2/TRBV6-3	TGTGCCAGCAGTTACTCGGCAGGTGTGGAGACCCAGTACTTC	CASSYSAGVETQYF
TRBJ2-3	NA	NA	TRBV4-3	TGCGCCAGCAGCCAAGACATCGACGGCGGAACAGATACGCAGTATTTT	CASSQDIDGGTDTQYF
TRBJ2-3	few	NA	TRBV28	TGTGCCAGCAGTTTAGGGGTGGGAACAGATACGCAGTATTTT	CASSLGVGTDTQYF
TRBJ2-3	NA	NA	TRBV4-3	TGCGCCAGCAGCCCCCGCCTCGGGGACTCTAGCACAGATACGCAGTATTTT	CASSPRLGDSSTDTQYF
TRBJ2-2	NA	NA	TRBV6-1	TGTGCCAGCAGTGAAGCGCCAGGGAGCACCGGGGAGCTGTTTTTT	CASSEAPGSTGELFF
TRBJ2-3	few	TRBD2	TRBV6-1	TGTGCCAGCAGTGAGACTAGCGGGAGAGCAGATACGCAGTATTTT	CASSETSGRADTQYF
TRBJ2-7	NA	NA	TRBV7-2	TGTGCCAGCAGCTTATTTTCAGGGCAGTACTTC	CASSLFSGQYF
TRBJ1-1	NA	TRBD1	TRBV7-2	TGTGCCAGCAGCTTACTAGGGGGCGCCACTGAAGCTTTCTTT	CASSLLGGATEAFF
TRBJ2-7	few	TRBD2	TRBV15	TGTGCCACCAACCGCGGCGGGAGCTCCTACGAGCAGTACTTC	CATNRGGSSYEQYF
TRBJ1-2	NA	TRBD1	TRBV12-5	TGTGCTAGTGGTTTGGACCAAACGGGACAGGGGGTATATGGCTACACCTTC	CASGLDQTGQGVYGYTF
TRBJ1-1	medium-sized	TRBD1	TRBV27	TGTGCCAGCGGGGGACAGGGGACAGTCACTGAAGCTTTCTTT	CASGGQGTVTEAFF
TRBJ1-5	few	TRBD1	TRBV20-1	TGCAGTGCGGGACAGGGGGCAAGCGGCAATCAGCCCCAGCATTTT	CSAGQGASGNQPQHF
TRBJ1-5	few	TRBD1	TRBV28	TGTGCCAGCAGTTTTTCGGCAGTGACAGGGGGTCCAACCGCAATCAAGCCCCAGCATTTT	CASSFSAVTGGPTAIKPQHF
TRBJ1-3	NA	NA	TRBV6-5	TGTGCCAGCAGTTATGGGATAGCAGGAAACACCATATATTTT	CASSYGIAGNTIYF
TRBJ2-6	NA	NA	TRBV2	TGTGCCAGCAGTGTAAGGGGATATGGGGCCAACGTCCTGACTTTC	CASSVRGYGANVLTF
TRBJ1-2	medium-sized	NA	TRBV27	TGTGCCAGCAGTTTAGGTGGACAGCCATATGGCTACACCTTC	CASSLGGQPYGYTF
TRBJ2-1	NA	TRBD2	TRBV11-3	TGTGCCAGCAGCGCCAACCTCGGGACTATTTACAATGAGCAGTTCTTC	CASSANLGTIYNEQFF
TRBJ2-5	NA	TRBD2	TRBV28	TGTGCCAGCACAGGCGGGAGTGAGACCCAGTACTTC	CASTGGSETQYF
TRBJ2-7	few	TRBD2	TRBV7-9	TGTGCCAGCAGCTCGTCTAGCGGGAGTTTCTACGAGCAGTACTTC	CASSSSSGSFYEQYF
TRBJ1-1	few	TRBD1	TRBV29-1	TGCAGCGGATTGGGACAGCCGAACACTGAAGCTTTCTTT	CSGLGQPNTEAFF
TRBJ2-3	medium-sized	TRBD1	TRBV6-4	TGTGCCAGCAGTGCCGGGACAGGGGGCGATACGCAGTATTTT	CASSAGTGGDTQYF
TRBJ2-5	NA	NA	TRBV20-1	TGCAGTGCCTCTAATAGCGGAACCTTCGGAAAGACCCAGTACTTC	CSASNSGTFGKTQYF
TRBJ2-5	few	NA	TRBV24-1	TGTGCCACCAGTGACCCTACCAGAGAGACCCAGTACTTC	CATSDPTRETQYF
TRBJ2-6	few	NA	TRBV21-1	TGTGCCAGCAGCACGGGACCGAGCTCTGGGGCCAACGTCCTGACTTTC	CASSTGPSSGANVLTF
TRBJ2-3	NA	TRBD2	TRBV20-1	TGCAGCGCGACCGCTAGCGGGATGAGCACAGATACGCAGTATTTT	CSATASGMSTDTQYF
TRBJ2-7	few	TRBD2	TRBV27	TGTGCCAGCAGTCCGGGACTAGCGGGATTTGGACCCTACGAGCAGTACTTC	CASSPGLAGFGPYEQYF
TRBJ1-6	medium-sized	NA	TRBV6-1	TGTGCCAGCACCCCGTCTAAGGGGGTCAGCCTCCACTTT	CASTPSKGVSLHF
TRBJ2-5	few	TRBD2	TRBV7-2	TGTGCCAGCAGCCGGACTAGCGTGGGGGAGACCCAGTACTTC	CASSRTSVGETQYF
TRBJ1-3	NA	TRBD1	TRBV20-1	TGCAGTGCCTGGGACAGGGAATCTGGAAACACCATATATTTT	CSAWDRESGNTIYF
TRBJ2-7	NA	TRBD1	TRBV5-1	TGCGCCAGCAGCTTATCTGGACAGGGCAACACCTACGAGCAGTACTTC	CASSLSGQGNTYEQYF
TRBJ1-1	few	TRBD1	TRBV20-1	TGCAGTGCCCCGACAGGGGGGGACACTGAAGCTTTCTTT	CSAPTGGDTEAFF
TRBJ2-1	NA	NA	TRBV10-1	TGCGCCAGCAGTGAGGTGGAAGAGCTAAATCCGACAAATGAGCAGTTCTTC	CASSEVEELNPTNEQFF
TRBJ1-5	NA	TRBD1	TRBV27	TGTGCCAGCAGGAAGGGGGGACAGAGCAATCAGCCCCAGCATTTT	CASRKGGQSNQPQHF
TRBJ1-5	NA	NA	TRBV14	TGTGCCAGCAGCCAAGAACGACGGACTAGCAATCAGCCCCAGCATTTT	CASSQERRTSNQPQHF
TRBJ2-1	NA	TRBD1	TRBV5-4	TGTCCCAGCAGCTACCCGGGACAGGGAACCTCCAATGAGCAGTTCTTC	CPSSYPGQGTSNEQFF
TRBJ2-3	few	NA	TRBV20-1	TGCAGTGCTAGACGAGGCGGTGGTTTCACAGATACGCAGTATTTT	CSARRGGGFTDTQYF
TRBJ2-5	few	TRBD2	TRBV24-1	TGTGCCACCAGTGATTCCGGACTAGCGGGGGGCCAAGAGACCCAGTACTTC	CATSDSGLAGGQETQYF
TRBJ2-3	NA	TRBD2	TRBV7-3	TGTGCCAGCAGCTCAGGACTAGGTGCAGATACGCAGTATTTT	CASSSGLGADTQYF
TRBJ2-5	NA	TRBD2	TRBV20-1	TGCAGTTCTAGCGGGAGGGAGACCCAGTACTTC	CSSSGRETQYF
TRBJ2-1	NA	NA	TRBV6-2/TRBV6-3	TGTGCCAGCGGCGAAGGGGTGGGTGAGCAGTTCTTC	CASGEGVGEQFF
TRBJ2-4	once	NA	TRBV15	TGTGCCACCAGCAGAGATTTTTCCAAAAACATTCAGTACTTC	CATSRDFSKNIQYF
TRBJ2-1	NA	TRBD2	TRBV6-1	TGTGCCAGCAGTCCCATAGCGGGGAGCTCCTACAATGAGCAGTTCTTC	CASSPIAGSSYNEQFF
TRBJ1-2	NA	NA	TRBV19	TGTGCCAGTAGTATGCCTAGGGGACAACCTTCTATTGGCTACACCTTC	CASSMPRGQPSIGYTF
TRBJ2-5	NA	NA	TRBV2	TGTGCCAGCAACTCAGTTCCACTGGAGACCCAGTACTTC	CASNSVPLETQYF
TRBJ1-2	few	NA	TRBV6-1	TGTGCCAATGCCGCTCGACCCCCCTATGGCTACACCTTC	CANAARPPYGYTF
TRBJ1-2	NA	NA	TRBV2	TGTGCCAGCAGGCGGTCTAATAGGGAAAGAAACTATGGCTACACCTTC	CASRRSNRERNYGYTF
TRBJ1-5	NA	NA	TRBV19	TGTGCCAGTAACAGAGATTTTTCGAGCAATCAGCCCCAGCATTTT	CASNRDFSSNQPQHF
TRBJ2-1	medium-sized	NA	TRBV20-1	TGCAGTGCCGGGGTGTCGGGACAAGAGCTTCGAGAGCAGTTCTTC	CSAGVSGQELREQFF
TRBJ2-5	once	TRBD2	TRBV5-6	TGTGCCAGCAGCGTGTTACTAGCGGGGAGGCAAGAGACCCAGTACTTC	CASSVLLAGRQETQYF
TRBJ1-1	NA	TRBD1	TRBV11-2	TGTGCCAGCAGAAATACAGGGGGCAGAACTGAAGCTTTCTTT	CASRNTGGRTEAFF
TRBJ2-3	NA	NA	TRBV7-9	TGTGCCAGCAGCTTAGTCCGGACCGATCCCTCCGATACGCAGTATTTT	CASSLVRTDPSDTQYF
TRBJ2-7	NA	NA	TRBV5-1	TGCGCCAGCAGCCCTCAGGTAATTAGCTCCTACGAGCAGTACTTC	CASSPQVISSYEQYF
TRBJ2-1	NA	NA	TRBV28	TGTGCCAGCAGTACCCAAGATGGCAGCAATGAGCAGTTCTTC	CASSTQDGSNEQFF